This TCR beta chain was identified during a study of blood T cell repertoires in COVID-19. Overall study: T cells, B-cell-depleted T cells, or PBMCs supplied cDNA or gDNA.

Authors' data handling: Estimation of nucleated cell counts relied on the amplification of reference gene primers. Sequenced by immunoSEQ multiplex PCR; TCRdb stores in-frame clones only, minus some. V and J calls and clone size are copied from that table; D and trimming were computed from the DNA. This sample has about 62,000 clones; roughly 89% occur once, and the top ten carry about 5.4%. This CDR3 contains 15 residues. V lost 5 bases, J lost 3 bases, and 4 bases stayed unmatched. From germline, CDR1 is SGHNT and CDR2 YENEEA. The rearrangement joins TRBV11-3 to TRBJ2-2, with 9 bases lining up with TRBD1. This TCR was recovered from a human donor in a cohort sampled during active COVID-19. Material: peripheral blood. The CDR3 protein is CASSPGQGDTGELFF. The CDR3 DNA reads TGTGCCAGCAGCCCGGGACAGGGAGACACCGGGGAGCTGTTTTTT.